This TCR beta chain comes out of a study of graft-versus-host responses after intestinal transplantation. Study information: Uniformly, recipients were administered anti-thymocyte globulin induction with subsequent tacrolimus and steroids for approximately three years. Notes on the study in general: Allografts of one patient group, those with graft-donor T cell macrochimerism, had high graft-versus-host to host-versus-graft clonal ratios.

The CDR3 covers 14 residues. Germline-derived CDR1 and CDR2 are MNHEY and SVGAGI. Trimming cost V 5 bases and J 3 bases; bases outside gene matches: 7. The method was immunoSEQ multiplex PCR; TCRdb's version includes in-frame clones alone and lacks a portion of them. The repertoire has approximately 130,000 clones, more than 80% of them found once; the top ten carry approximately 0.17%. Regarding this clone: What it recognizes is unknown.

The chain joins TRBV6-5 to TRBJ2-7; TRBD1 matches at 7 bases. The sequence came from a human donor who received an intestinal transplant. This sample comprised unstimulated CD4+ T cells sorted from spleen or lymph node cells, obtained before intestinal transplant. CDR3 DNA: TGTGCCAGCAGTGAAAGGGGGCCTCGCTACGAGCAGTACTTC. Protein sequence: CASSERGPRYEQYF.